One sample yielded the 2 T cell receptor beta chains listed below, sequenced in a study of cytomegalovirus exposure and HLA in healthy donors. PCR involved 60 Vbeta and 13 Jbeta primers. The data were produced by immunoSEQ multiplex PCR, yet TCRdb's version contains in-frame clones alone and is incomplete. Here the sample spans some 150,000 clones, approximately 79% being singletons. Material for sequencing was PBMCs. All receptors derive from a man aged 40-49 years in good health and CMV-seronegative.

The V call is TRBV6-5, the J call TRBJ2-1; the match to TRBD2 covers 7 bases. Trimming cost V 6 bases and J 4 bases; bases outside gene matches: 3. The germline gives CDR1 MNHEY, CDR2 SVGAGI. There are 13 residues in the CDR3. The chain's CDR3 is CASRAGRYNEQFF. DNA for the CDR3: TGTGCCAGCAGAGCGGGACGATACAATGAGCAGTTCTTC.

This clone was counted between two and nine times. V gene TRBV5-1 combines with J gene TRBJ2-5; TRBD2 aligns across 11 bases. The CDR3 covers 16 residues. V shed 4 bases, J shed 4 bases, and the junction held 9 bases outside the gene matches. Germline CDR1 and CDR2: SGHRS and YFSETQ. CDR3 sequence reads: CASSGAGTSGGETQYF. The CDR3 region has the DNA TGCGCCAGCAGCGGCGCCGGGACTAGCGGAGGAGAGACCCAGTACTTC.